The sequence of this TCR beta chain was determined in a study of T-cell reconstitution after alpha-beta-depleted transplantation in children. The TCRbeta library was prepared with unique molecular identifiers. TCRdb passed the PCR reads through MiXCR, listing each CDR3 protein once. Altogether 250,000 to 350,000 distinct CDR3 sequences are present, 9.9% being singletons, with the ten largest covering around 10%. This clonotype has only a few counts. CDR1 is ENHRY and CDR2 is SYGVKD in the germline V gene. The V end lost 6 bases, the J end lost 6 bases, and 14 bases lay between the germline ends. This CDR3 spans 14 amino acids.

The sample here was PBMCs from the stem cell graft donor, taken from the stem cell graft. The chain is built from TRBV10-3 and TRBJ2-2; D unclear. The clonotype originates from a human donor who donated a stem cell graft to a child with SCID. The CDR3: CAIRQRPASGELFF. The CDR3 DNA follows: TGTGCCATCAGACAGCGCCCTGCGTCCGGGGAGCTGTTTTTT.